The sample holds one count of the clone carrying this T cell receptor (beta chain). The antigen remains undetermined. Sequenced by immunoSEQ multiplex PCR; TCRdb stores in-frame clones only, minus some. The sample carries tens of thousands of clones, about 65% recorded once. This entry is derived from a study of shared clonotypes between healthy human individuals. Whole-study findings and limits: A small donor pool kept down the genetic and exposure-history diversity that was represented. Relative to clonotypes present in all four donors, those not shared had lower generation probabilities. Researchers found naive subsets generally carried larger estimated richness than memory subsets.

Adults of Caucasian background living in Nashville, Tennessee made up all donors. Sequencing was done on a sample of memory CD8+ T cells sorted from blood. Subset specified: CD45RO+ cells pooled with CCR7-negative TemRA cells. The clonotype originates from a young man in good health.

This CDR3 is CASSIAGSLESTDTQYF. The CDR3, as DNA: TGTGCCAGCAGTATAGCGGGCTCTCTGGAGAGCACAGATACGCAGTATTTT. V gene TRBV25-1 combines with J gene TRBJ2-3; 7 bases align to TRBD2. The CDR3 spans 17 residues. V shed 5 bases and J 0 bases; nucleotides not matched to a gene: 11. The germline V gene has CDR1 MGHDK and CDR2 SYGVNS.